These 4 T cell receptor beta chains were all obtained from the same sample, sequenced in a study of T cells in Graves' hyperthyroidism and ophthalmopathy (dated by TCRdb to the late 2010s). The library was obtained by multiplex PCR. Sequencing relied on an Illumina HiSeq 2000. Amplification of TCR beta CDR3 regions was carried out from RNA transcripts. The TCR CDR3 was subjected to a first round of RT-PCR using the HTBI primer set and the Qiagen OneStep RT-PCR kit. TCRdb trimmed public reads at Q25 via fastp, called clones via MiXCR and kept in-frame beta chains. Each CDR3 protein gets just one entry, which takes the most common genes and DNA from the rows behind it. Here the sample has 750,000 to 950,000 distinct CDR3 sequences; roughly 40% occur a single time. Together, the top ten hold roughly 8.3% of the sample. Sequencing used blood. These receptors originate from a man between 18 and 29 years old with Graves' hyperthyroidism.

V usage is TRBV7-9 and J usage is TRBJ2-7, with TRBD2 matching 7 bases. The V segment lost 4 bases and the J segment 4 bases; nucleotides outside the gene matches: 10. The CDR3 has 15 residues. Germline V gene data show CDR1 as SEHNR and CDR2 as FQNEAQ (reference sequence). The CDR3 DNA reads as TGTGCCAGCAGCTCCCAGCGGGGCACCGTATACGAGCAGTACTTC. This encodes CASSSQRGTVYEQYF.

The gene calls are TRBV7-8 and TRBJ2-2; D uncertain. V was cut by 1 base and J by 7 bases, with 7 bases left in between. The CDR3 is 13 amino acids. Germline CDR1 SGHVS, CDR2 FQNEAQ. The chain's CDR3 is CASSLVVYGELFF. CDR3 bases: TGTGCCAGCAGCTTAGTGGTATACGGGGAGCTGTTTTTT.

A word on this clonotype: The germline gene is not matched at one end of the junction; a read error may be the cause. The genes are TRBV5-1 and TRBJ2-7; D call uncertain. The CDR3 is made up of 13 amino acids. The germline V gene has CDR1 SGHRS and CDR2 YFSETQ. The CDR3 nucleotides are TGTGCCAGTTCCGGATTTAATTCCTACGAGCAGTACTTC. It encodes CASSGFNSYEQYF. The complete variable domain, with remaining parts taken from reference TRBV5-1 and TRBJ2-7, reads KAGVTQTPRYLIKTRGQQVTLSCSPISGHRSVSWYQQTPGQGLQFLFEYFSETQRNKGNFPGRFSGRQFSNSRSEMNVSTLELGDSALYLCASSGFNSYEQYFGPGTRLTVT.

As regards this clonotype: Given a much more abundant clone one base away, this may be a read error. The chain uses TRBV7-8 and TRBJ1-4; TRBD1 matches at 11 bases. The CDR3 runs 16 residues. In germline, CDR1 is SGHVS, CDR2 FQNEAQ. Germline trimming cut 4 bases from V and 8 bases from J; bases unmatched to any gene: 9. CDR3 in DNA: TGTGCCAGCAGCTCCTTCCGGACAGGGGGCCACGAAAAACTGTTTTTT. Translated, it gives CASSSFRTGGHEKLFF.